Listed here is a single T cell receptor (beta chain). Antigen unknown. These data come from a study of Graves' ophthalmopathy and Graves' hyperthyroidism. The study amplified TCR beta CDR3 regions using RNA transcripts. An opening RT-PCR round employed HTBI primers and preceded a second-round multiplex PCR. TCRdb re-called the multiplex PCR reads with MiXCR, one entry per CDR3 protein. The profile covers more than 1,000,000 distinct CDR3 sequences, with approximately 35% appearing a single time and more than 9.5% taken by the ten largest. People with hyperthyroidism were aged 18 to 65 and newly diagnosed, under 2 months' duration. General observations from the study: Predictions made by the model for ophthalmopathy progression reached 70% to 71% sensitivity and almost 75% specificity. In blood appeared most of the expanded thyroid clonotypes whose frequency exceeded 0.001.

This sequence was found in an adult man with Graves' hyperthyroidism. Material for sequencing was peripheral blood or thyroid tissue (not recorded which).

This CDR3 reads CAITRLAGAYEQYF. The CDR3 region has the DNA TGTGCCATCACTCGACTAGCGGGAGCCTACGAGCAGTACTTC. This sequence joins TRBV10-3 and TRBJ2-7, with 12 bases lining up with TRBD2. CDR1 and CDR2 (germline): ENHRY, SYGVKD. The V and J ends lost 7 bases and 2 bases, in that order; junction bases with no gene match: 3. CDR3 length: 14 residues.